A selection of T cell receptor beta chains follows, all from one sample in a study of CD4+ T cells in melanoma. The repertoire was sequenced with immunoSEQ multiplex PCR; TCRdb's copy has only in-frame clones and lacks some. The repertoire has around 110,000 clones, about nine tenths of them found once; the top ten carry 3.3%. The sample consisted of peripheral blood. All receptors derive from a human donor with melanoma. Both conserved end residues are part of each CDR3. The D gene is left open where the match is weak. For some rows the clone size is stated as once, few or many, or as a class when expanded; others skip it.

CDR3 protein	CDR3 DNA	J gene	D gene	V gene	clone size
CASSSQGFTEAFF	TGTGCCAGCAGCTCTCAGGGGTTCACTGAAGCTTTCTTT	TRBJ1-1	-	TRBV7-8	-
CSVLAGGLLTYYEQYF	TGCAGCGTCTTAGCGGGAGGGCTCCTAACTTACTACGAGCAGTACTTC	TRBJ2-7	TRBD2	TRBV29-1	-
CASSYGSNTGELFF	TGCGCCAGCAGCTATGGGTCGAACACCGGGGAGCTGTTTTTT	TRBJ2-2	-	TRBV5-1	-
CASSLGGAFGYTF	TGTGCCAGCAGCCTCGGTGGGGCTTTTGGCTACACCTTC	TRBJ1-2	-	TRBV7-9	-
CASSQDQGQVYYGYTF	TGTGCCAGCAGCCAAGATCAGGGGCAGGTGTACTATGGCTACACCTTC	TRBJ1-2	-	TRBV4-2	-
CASSLRRGANTEAFF	TGTGCCAGCAGCTTACGAAGGGGCGCGAACACTGAAGCTTTCTTT	TRBJ1-1	-	TRBV11-1	-
CASSLPPDRVAGELFF	TGCGCCAGCAGCCTCCCCCCAGACAGGGTGGCCGGGGAGCTGTTTTTT	TRBJ2-2	TRBD1	TRBV4-1	-
CASSQDSRTSGSRADTQYF	TGCGCCAGCAGCCAAGATTCCCGGACTAGCGGGAGTAGGGCAGATACGCAGTATTTT	TRBJ2-3	TRBD2	TRBV4-3	-
CASSLPTGADTQYF	TGTGCCAGCAGCTTACCGACAGGGGCAGATACGCAGTATTTT	TRBJ2-3	TRBD1	TRBV7-6	-
CASSLRTGNTGELFF	TGCGCCAGCAGCTTGAGGACAGGGAACACCGGGGAGCTGTTTTTT	TRBJ2-2	TRBD1	TRBV5-1	-
CASSRQPPINQPQHF	TGTGCCAGCAGTCGACAGCCTCCTATCAATCAGCCCCAGCATTTT	TRBJ1-5	-	TRBV27	-
CASSSRTGNQPQHF	TGTGCCAGCAGCTCCAGGACAGGGAATCAGCCCCAGCATTTT	TRBJ1-5	TRBD1	TRBV7-2	-
CASSKVAWCPFAIPASYEQYF	TGTGCCAGCAGCAAAGTCGCGTGGTGTCCCTTCGCGATCCCAGCCTCTTACGAGCAGTACTTC	TRBJ2-7	-	TRBV21-1	-
CASSFTSTGEQYF	TGTGCCAGCAGCTTCACTAGTACGGGCGAGCAGTACTTC	TRBJ2-7	-	TRBV7-2	once
CASTLGGYEQYF	TGTGCCAGCACCTTGGGGGGTTACGAGCAGTACTTC	TRBJ2-7	-	TRBV6-6	once
CASSVDGVTNTEAFF	TGTGCCAGCAGCGTAGACGGAGTGACGAACACTGAAGCTTTCTTT	TRBJ1-1	-	TRBV9	-
CASSLEVGLKTDTQYF	TGCGCCAGCAGCTTGGAAGTGGGACTGAAAACAGATACGCAGTATTTT	TRBJ2-3	-	TRBV5-1	-
CASSLANRVTEAFF	TGTGCCAGCAGTTTGGCTAACAGGGTCACTGAAGCTTTCTTT	TRBJ1-1	-	TRBV27	-
CASNAGLAGVNEQFF	TGTGCCAGCAACGCGGGACTAGCGGGGGTAAATGAGCAGTTCTTC	TRBJ2-1	TRBD2	TRBV6-1	-
CASSHYRGNYGYTF	TGTGCCAGCAGCCACTACCGGGGGAACTATGGCTACACCTTC	TRBJ1-2	-	TRBV7-6	-
CASSQDTVGPAGNTGELFF	TGCGCCAGCAGCCAAGATACGGTGGGACCAGCGGGGAACACCGGGGAGCTGTTTTTT	TRBJ2-2	-	TRBV4-1	-
CASSISLRATGELFF	TGTGCCAGTAGTATAAGTTTGAGAGCAACCGGGGAGCTGTTTTTT	TRBJ2-2	-	TRBV19	-
CASSVAADTGGYTF	TGTGCCAGCAGCGTAGCTGCGGATACGGGCGGCTACACCTTC	TRBJ1-2	-	TRBV9	-
CASSLHSQETQYF	TGTGCCAGCAGTTTACACTCCCAAGAGACCCAGTACTTC	TRBJ2-5	-	TRBV28	-
CASSLGTSGAETQYF	TGTGCCAGCAGCTTGGGGACTAGCGGGGCAGAGACCCAGTACTTC	TRBJ2-5	TRBD2	TRBV5-4	-
CASTGQGLGSGANVLTF	TGTGCCAGCACGGGACAGGGCCTAGGCTCTGGGGCCAACGTCCTGACTTTC	TRBJ2-6	TRBD1	TRBV27	-
CASSLAGGPGYGYTF	TGTGCCAGCAGCTTAGCGGGGGGCCCGGGGTATGGCTACACCTTC	TRBJ1-2	-	TRBV7-2	-
CASSRDFQEGNTIYF	TGCGCCAGCAGCCGGGACTTTCAAGAAGGAAACACCATATATTTT	TRBJ1-3	-	TRBV4-3	-
CASSAPDRGYNEQFF	TGTGCCAGCAGCGCCCCCGATCGGGGCTACAATGAGCAGTTCTTC	TRBJ2-1	-	TRBV9	-
CASSSWRGAEQYF	TGCGCCAGCAGCTCTTGGCGGGGGGCCGAGCAGTACTTC	TRBJ2-7	TRBD2	TRBV4-3	-
CASSSGRVYGNTIYF	TGTGCCAGCAGCTCCGGGAGGGTATACGGAAACACCATATATTTT	TRBJ1-3	-	TRBV5-6	-
CASSFVGGTDTQYF	TGTGCCAGCAGTTTTGTAGGGGGCACAGATACGCAGTATTTT	TRBJ2-3	-	TRBV6-6	-
CASSVERGDTQYF	TGTGCCAGCAGTGTCGAGCGTGGAGATACGCAGTATTTT	TRBJ2-3	-	TRBV6-4	-
CASSSLSGGAYNEQFF	TGTGCCAGCAGTTCCCTCAGCGGGGGGGCCTACAATGAGCAGTTCTTC	TRBJ2-1	TRBD2	TRBV28	once
CATIPTSGSNYEQYF	TGTGCCACCATCCCAACTAGCGGGAGTAACTACGAGCAGTACTTC	TRBJ2-7	TRBD2	TRBV7-8	-
CASSRFGTGNTIYF	TGTGCCAGCAGCCGCTTCGGGACTGGAAACACCATATATTTT	TRBJ1-3	-	TRBV14	-
CASSLEAGTEAFF	TGTGCCAGCAGCTTGGAGGCGGGGACTGAAGCTTTCTTT	TRBJ1-1	-	TRBV11-3	once
CASTTGLAGTQYF	TGTGCCAGCACTACGGGACTAGCGGGGACCCAGTACTTC	TRBJ2-5	TRBD2	TRBV2	-
CASSQPPNTQYF	TGTGCCAGCAGCCAACCACCGAATACGCAGTATTTT	TRBJ2-3	-	TRBV7-8	-
CASSVVGLNNEQFF	TGCGCCAGCAGCGTCGTAGGGCTGAACAATGAGCAGTTCTTC	TRBJ2-1	-	TRBV4-3	-
CSVAVGSSYEQYF	TGCAGCGTTGCGGTCGGGTCCTCCTACGAGCAGTACTTC	TRBJ2-7	-	TRBV29-1	-
CASSGRDTRPGTNEKLFF	TGCGCCAGCAGCGGCCGGGACACCCGACCAGGGACTAATGAAAAACTGTTTTTT	TRBJ1-4	-	TRBV5-1	-
CAWSVSSRSYNEQFF	TGTGCCTGGAGTGTTAGCAGCCGCTCCTACAATGAGCAGTTCTTC	TRBJ2-1	-	TRBV30	-
CAWSRTGDGKLFF	TGTGCCTGGAGTAGGACAGGGGACGGAAAACTGTTTTTT	TRBJ1-4	TRBD1	TRBV30	-
CSAETDYEQYF	TGCAGTGCGGAGACTGACTACGAGCAGTACTTC	TRBJ2-7	-	TRBV20-1	-